This T cell receptor beta chain was sequenced during a study of CXCR3-negative and CXCR3-positive naive CD8 T cells. Findings and caveats of the study: Naive CXCR3-positive cells had TRB CDR3s more hydrophobic than those of CXCR3-negative naive cells.

Comment on this clonotype: Antigen unknown.

The TRB libraries of cDNA were built by UMI-labeled 5' RACE. TCRdb re-analyzed the 5' RACE reads; it lists each CDR3 protein once, without DNA. Its clone listing holds some 150,000 distinct CDR3 sequences. Germline assignment: CDR1 SNHLY and CDR2 FYNNEI. This CDR3 has 15 residues. Source material: naive CXCR3+ CD8+ T cells from blood. Described subset: CD45RO-CCR7+CD27+CD95- naive CD8+ T cells expressing CXCR3 (TNR3+). This clonotype originated in a human donor in good health. Some clones in this sample may be carry-over from other donors' samples. The chain is built from TRBV2 and TRBJ1-5; TCRdb's D call, TRBD1, is unchecked because there is no DNA. The CDR3 sequence: CASRTTGRGSQPQHF. Drawing the rest from reference TRBV2 and TRBJ1-5, the complete variable domain is EPEVTQTPSHQVTQMGQEVILRCVPISNHLYFYWYRQILGQKVEFLVSFYNNEISEKSEIFDDQFSVERPDGSNFTLKIRSTKLEDSAMYFCASRTTGRGSQPQHFGDGTRLSIL.